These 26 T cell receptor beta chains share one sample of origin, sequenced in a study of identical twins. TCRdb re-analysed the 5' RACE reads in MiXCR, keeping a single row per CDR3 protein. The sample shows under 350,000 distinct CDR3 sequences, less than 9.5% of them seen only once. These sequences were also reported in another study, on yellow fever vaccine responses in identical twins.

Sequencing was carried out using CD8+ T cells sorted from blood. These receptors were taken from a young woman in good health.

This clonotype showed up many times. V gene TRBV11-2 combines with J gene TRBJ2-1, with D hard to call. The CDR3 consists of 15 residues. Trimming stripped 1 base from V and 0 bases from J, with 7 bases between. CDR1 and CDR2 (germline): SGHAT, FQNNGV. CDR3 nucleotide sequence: TGTGCCAGCAGCTTAGCCCCGAGCTCCTACAATGAGCAGTTCTTC. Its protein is CASSLAPSSYNEQFF.

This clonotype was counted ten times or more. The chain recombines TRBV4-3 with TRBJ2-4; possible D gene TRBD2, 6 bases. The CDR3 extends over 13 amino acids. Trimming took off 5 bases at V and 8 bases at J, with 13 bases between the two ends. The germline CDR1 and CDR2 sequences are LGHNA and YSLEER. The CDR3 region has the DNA TGCGCCAGCAGCGCGGGACCCGGGGACATTCAGTACTTC. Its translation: CASSAGPGDIQYF.

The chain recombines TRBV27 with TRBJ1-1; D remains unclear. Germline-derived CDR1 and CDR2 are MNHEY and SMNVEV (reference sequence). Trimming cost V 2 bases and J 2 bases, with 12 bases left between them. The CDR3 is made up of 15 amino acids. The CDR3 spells CASSLKEDLNTEAFF. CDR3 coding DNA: TGTGCCAGCAGTTTAAAGGAAGACCTTAACACTGAAGCTTTCTTT.

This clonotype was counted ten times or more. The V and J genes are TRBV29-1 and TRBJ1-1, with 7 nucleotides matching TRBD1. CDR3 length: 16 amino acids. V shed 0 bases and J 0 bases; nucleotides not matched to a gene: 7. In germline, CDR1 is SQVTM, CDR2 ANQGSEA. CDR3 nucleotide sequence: TGCAGCGTTGAAGATCGGGACAGCTCTGTGAACACTGAAGCTTTCTTT. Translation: CSVEDRDSSVNTEAFF.

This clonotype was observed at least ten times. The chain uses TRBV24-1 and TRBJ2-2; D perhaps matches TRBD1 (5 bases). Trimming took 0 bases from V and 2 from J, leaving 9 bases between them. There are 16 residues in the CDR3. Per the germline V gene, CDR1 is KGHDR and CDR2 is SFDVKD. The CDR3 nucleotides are TGTGCCACCAGTGATTTGCCAGGGCCCAACACCGGGGAGCTGTTTTTT. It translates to CATSDLPGPNTGELFF.

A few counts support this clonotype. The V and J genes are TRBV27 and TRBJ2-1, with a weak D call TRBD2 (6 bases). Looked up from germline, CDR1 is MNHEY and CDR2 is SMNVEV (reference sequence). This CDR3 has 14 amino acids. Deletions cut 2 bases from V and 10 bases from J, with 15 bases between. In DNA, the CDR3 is TGTGCCAGCAGTTTACTCCTAGCGTTCGGAGAGCAGTTCTTC. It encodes CASSLLLAFGEQFF.

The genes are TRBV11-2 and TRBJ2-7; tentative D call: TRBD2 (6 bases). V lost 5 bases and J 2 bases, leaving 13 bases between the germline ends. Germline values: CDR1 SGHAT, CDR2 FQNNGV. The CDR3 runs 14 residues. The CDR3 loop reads CASSGWEDAYEQYF. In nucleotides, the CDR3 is TGTGCCAGCAGCGGGTGGGAGGACGCCTACGAGCAGTACTTC. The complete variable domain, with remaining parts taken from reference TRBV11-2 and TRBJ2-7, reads EAGVAQSPRYKIIEKRQSVAFWCNPISGHATLYWYQQILGQGPKLLIQFQNNGVVDDSQLPKDRFSAERLKGVDSTLKIQPAKLEDSAVYLCASSGWEDAYEQYFGPGTRLTVT.

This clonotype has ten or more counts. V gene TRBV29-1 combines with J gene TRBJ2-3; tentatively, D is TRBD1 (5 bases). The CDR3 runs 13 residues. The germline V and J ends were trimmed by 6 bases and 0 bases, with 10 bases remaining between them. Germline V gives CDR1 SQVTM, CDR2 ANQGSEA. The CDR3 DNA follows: TGCAGCGTATTGACAGAGAGCACAGATACGCAGTATTTT. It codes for CSVLTESTDTQYF.

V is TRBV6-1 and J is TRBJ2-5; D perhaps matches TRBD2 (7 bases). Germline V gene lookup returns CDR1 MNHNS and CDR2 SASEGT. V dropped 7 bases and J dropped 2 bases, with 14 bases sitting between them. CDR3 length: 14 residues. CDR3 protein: CASKGGVEQETQYF. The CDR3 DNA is TGTGCCAGCAAGGGGGGGGTGGAGCAAGAGACCCAGTACTTC.

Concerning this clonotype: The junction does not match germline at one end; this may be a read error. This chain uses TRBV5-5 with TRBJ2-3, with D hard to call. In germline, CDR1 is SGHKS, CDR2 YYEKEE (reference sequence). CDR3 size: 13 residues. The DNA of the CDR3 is TGTGCCAGCAGCTTCAAAAGCACGGATACGCAGTATTTT. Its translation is CASSFKSTDTQYF.

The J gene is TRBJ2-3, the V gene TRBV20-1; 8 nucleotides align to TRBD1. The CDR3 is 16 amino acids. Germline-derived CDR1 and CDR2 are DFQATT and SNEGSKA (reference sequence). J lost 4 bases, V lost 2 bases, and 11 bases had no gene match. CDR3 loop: CSARRLQGDRPDTQYF. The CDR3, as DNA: TGCAGTGCTAGAAGGTTACAGGGGGATAGACCAGATACGCAGTATTTT.

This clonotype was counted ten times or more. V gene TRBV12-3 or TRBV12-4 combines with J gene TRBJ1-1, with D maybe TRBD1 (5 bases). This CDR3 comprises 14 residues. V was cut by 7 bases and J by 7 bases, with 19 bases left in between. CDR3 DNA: TGTGCCAGCAATAGAGGACCTGGGGGGGGTGAAGCTTTCTTT. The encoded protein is CASNRGPGGGEAFF.

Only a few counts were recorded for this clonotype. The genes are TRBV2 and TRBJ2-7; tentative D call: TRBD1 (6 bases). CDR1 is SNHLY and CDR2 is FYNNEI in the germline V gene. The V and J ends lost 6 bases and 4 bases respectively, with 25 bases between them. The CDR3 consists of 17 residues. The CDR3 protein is CASSPSLLPQGLYEQYF. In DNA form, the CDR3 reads TGTGCCAGCAGCCCCTCACTCCTCCCACAGGGCTTATACGAGCAGTACTTC.

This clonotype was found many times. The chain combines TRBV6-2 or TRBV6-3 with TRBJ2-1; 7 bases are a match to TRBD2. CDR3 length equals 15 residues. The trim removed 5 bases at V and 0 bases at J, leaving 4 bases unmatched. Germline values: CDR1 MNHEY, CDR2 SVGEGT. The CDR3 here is CASSLADPSYNEQFF. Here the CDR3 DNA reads TGTGCCAGCAGTCTAGCGGACCCCTCCTACAATGAGCAGTTCTTC.

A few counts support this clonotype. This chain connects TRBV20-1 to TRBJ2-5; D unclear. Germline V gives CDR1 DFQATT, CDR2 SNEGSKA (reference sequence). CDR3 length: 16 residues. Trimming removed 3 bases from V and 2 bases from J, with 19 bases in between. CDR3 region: CSASSHPGQFQETQYF. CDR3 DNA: TGCAGTGCTAGTAGCCATCCCGGGCAATTTCAAGAGACCCAGTACTTC.

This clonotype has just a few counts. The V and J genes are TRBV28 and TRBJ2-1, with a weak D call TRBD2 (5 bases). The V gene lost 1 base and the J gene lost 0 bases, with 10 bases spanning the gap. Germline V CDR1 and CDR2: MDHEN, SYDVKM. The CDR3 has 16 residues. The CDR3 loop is CASSLYPGSSYNEQFF. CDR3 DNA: TGTGCCAGCAGTTTATACCCGGGGAGCTCCTACAATGAGCAGTTCTTC. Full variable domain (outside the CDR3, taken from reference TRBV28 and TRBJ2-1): DVKVTQSSRYLVKRTGEKVFLECVQDMDHENMFWYRQDPGLGLRLIYFSYDVKMKEKGDIPEGYSVSREKKERFSLILESASTNQTSMYLCASSLYPGSSYNEQFFGPGTRLTVL.

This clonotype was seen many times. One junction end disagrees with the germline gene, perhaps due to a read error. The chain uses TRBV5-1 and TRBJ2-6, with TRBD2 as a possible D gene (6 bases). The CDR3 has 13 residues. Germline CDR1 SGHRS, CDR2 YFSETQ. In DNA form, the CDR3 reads TGCGCCAGCAGCCTGTATAGAGGAGGGCCTGGGGCTTTC. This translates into CASSLYRGGPGAF.

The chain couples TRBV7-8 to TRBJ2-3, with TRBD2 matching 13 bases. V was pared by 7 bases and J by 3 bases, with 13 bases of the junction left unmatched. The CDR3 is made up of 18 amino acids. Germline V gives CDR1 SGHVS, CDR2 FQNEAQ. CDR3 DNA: TGTGCCAGCAATACCATGAGGACTAGCGGGGGCCTGACAGATACGCAGTATTTT. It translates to CASNTMRTSGGLTDTQYF.

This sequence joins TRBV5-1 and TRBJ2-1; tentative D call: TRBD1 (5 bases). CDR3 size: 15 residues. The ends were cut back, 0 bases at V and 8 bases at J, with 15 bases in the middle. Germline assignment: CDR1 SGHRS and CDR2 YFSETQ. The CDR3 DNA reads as TGCGCCAGCAGCTTGGAATACAGGCTTGTTGATGAGCAGTTCTTC. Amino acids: CASSLEYRLVDEQFF.

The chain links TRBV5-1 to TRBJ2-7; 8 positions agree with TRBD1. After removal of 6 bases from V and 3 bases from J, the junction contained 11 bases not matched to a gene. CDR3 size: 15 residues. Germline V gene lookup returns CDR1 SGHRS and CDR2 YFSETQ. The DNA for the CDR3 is TGCGCCAGCACCCAACTTTTCGGACAGGGCTACGAGCAGTACTTC. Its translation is CASTQLFGQGYEQYF.

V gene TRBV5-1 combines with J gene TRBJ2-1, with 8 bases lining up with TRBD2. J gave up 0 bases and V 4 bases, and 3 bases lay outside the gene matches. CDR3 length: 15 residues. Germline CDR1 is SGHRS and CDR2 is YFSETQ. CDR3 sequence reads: CASSRAGVSYNEQFF. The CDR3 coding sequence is TGCGCCAGCAGCCGAGCGGGGGTCTCCTACAATGAGCAGTTCTTC. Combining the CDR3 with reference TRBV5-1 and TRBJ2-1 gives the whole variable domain KAGVTQTPRYLIKTRGQQVTLSCSPISGHRSVSWYQQTPGQGLQFLFEYFSETQRNKGNFPGRFSGRQFSNSRSEMNVSTLELGDSALYLCASSRAGVSYNEQFFGPGTRLTVL.

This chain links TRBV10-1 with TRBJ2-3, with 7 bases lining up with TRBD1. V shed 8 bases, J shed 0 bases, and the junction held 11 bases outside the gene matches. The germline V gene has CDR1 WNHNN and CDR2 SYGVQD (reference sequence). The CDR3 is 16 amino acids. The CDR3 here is CASSEGDRVSTDTQYF. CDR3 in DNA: TGCGCCAGCTCGGAAGGAGACAGGGTGAGCACAGATACGCAGTATTTT.

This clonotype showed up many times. This CDR3 is CASSLVGRGVRDEQFF. The CDR3, as DNA: TGTGCCAGCAGCTTAGTGGGACGAGGGGTCAGGGATGAGCAGTTCTTC. This rearrangement joins TRBV7-9 to TRBJ2-1; D could derive from TRBD1 or TRBD2 (5 bases each). CDR3 length: 16 amino acids. V gave up 1 base and J gave up 8 bases, with 18 bases separating them. CDR1 SEHNR and CDR2 FQNEAQ come from the germline V gene (reference sequence).

The CDR3 reads CSARPIGGDQETQYF. In DNA form, the CDR3 reads TGCAGTGCTAGACCTATAGGTGGGGACCAAGAGACCCAGTACTTC. The genes are TRBV20-1 and TRBJ2-5; D gene unclear. Germline V lookup: CDR1 DFQATT, CDR2 SNEGSKA (reference sequence). V gave up 2 bases and J gave up 0 bases, with 13 bases separating them. This CDR3 contains 15 residues.

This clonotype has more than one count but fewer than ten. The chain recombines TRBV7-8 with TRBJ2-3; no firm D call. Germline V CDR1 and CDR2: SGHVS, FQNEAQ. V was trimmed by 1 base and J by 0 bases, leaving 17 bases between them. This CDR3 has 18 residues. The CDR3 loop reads CASSLDPTSMSSTDTQYF. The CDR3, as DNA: TGTGCCAGCAGCTTAGACCCCACCTCTATGTCTAGCACAGATACGCAGTATTTT. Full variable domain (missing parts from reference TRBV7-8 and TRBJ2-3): GAGVSQSPRYKVAKRGQDVALRCDPISGHVSLFWYQQALGQGPEFLTYFQNEAQLDKSGLPSDRFFAERPEGSVSTLKIQRTQQEDSAVYLCASSLDPTSMSSTDTQYFGPGTRLTVL.

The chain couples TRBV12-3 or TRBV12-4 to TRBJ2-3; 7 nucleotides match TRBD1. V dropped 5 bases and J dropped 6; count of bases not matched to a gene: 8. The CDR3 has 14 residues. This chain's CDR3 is CASSTRQGADTQYF. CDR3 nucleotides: TGTGCCAGCAGTACCCGACAGGGAGCGGATACGCAGTATTTT.